The 27 T cell receptor beta chains below come from one sample, sequenced in a study of T cells in Graves' hyperthyroidism and ophthalmopathy. The source material, RNA transcripts, was used to amplify TCR beta CDR3 regions. The HTBI set primed first-round TCR CDR3 RT-PCR. From the multiplex PCR reads, TCRdb called clonotypes with MiXCR, one entry per CDR3 protein. The profile shows around 290,000 distinct CDR3 sequences, about 13% of them singletons. Sample: blood. Every receptor here comes from a woman aged 35 to 49 with Graves' hyperthyroidism.

This chain connects TRBV11-1 to TRBJ1-5; D remains ambiguous. Germline V CDR1 and CDR2: SGHAT, FQDESV (reference sequence). Trimming stripped 4 bases from V and 7 bases from J, with 11 bases between. This CDR3 has 13 residues. CDR3 loop: CASSSSFEQPQHF. In DNA form, the CDR3 reads TGTGCCAGCAGCTCCTCGTTCGAGCAGCCCCAGCATTTT.

This clonotype was observed at least ten times. This chain connects TRBV29-1 to TRBJ1-2; D might be TRBD1 (6 bases). The CDR3 length is 13 residues. Germline CDR1 reads SQVTM; CDR2 reads ANQGSEA. Trimming stripped 1 base from V and 6 bases from J, with 12 bases between. CDR3 nucleotides: TGCAGCGTTGAAGCGCAGGGGAGAAATGGCTACACCTTC. It is translated as CSVEAQGRNGYTF.

This clonotype has more than one count but fewer than ten. This chain connects TRBV15 to TRBJ2-2, with D perhaps matching TRBD2 (6 bases). The CDR3 runs to 18 residues. Trimming took 1 base from V and 0 from J, leaving 15 bases between them. CDR1 LNHNV and CDR2 YYDKDF come from the germline V gene (reference sequence). This CDR3 is CATSRGSTGRTNTGELFF. CDR3 bases: TGTGCCACCAGCAGAGGTAGTACCGGGAGAACGAACACCGGGGAGCTGTTTTTT.

This clonotype appeared a few times. Since a much larger clone is just one base distant, this may be a read error. The rearrangement joins TRBV27 to TRBJ2-1, with 7 bases lining up with TRBD1. Per the germline V gene, CDR1 is MNHEY and CDR2 is SMNVEV (reference sequence). The CDR3 loop spans 16 amino acids. CDR3 nucleotide sequence: TGTGCCAGCAGACTAGGGCCGGGACAGATCTACAATAAGCAGTTCTTC. It yields the protein CASRLGPGQIYNKQFF.

This clonotype appeared many times. The V call is TRBV28, the J call TRBJ2-7; D may be TRBD1 (5 bases). The V and J ends lost 5 bases and 1 base respectively, with 9 bases between them. There are 13 residues in the CDR3. CDR1 MDHEN and CDR2 SYDVKM come from the germline V gene. CDR3 DNA sequence: TGTGCCAGCAGTGGGGCGGTTTCCTACGAGCAGTACTTC. Translation: CASSGAVSYEQYF.

The rearrangement uses TRBV19 and TRBJ2-1; no definite D call. V gave up 7 bases and J gave up 10 bases, with 20 bases separating them. The CDR3 is 14 amino acids. Germline V lookup: CDR1 LNHDA, CDR2 SQIVND (reference sequence). The CDR3 sequence: CASTLQPGGGEQFF. The CDR3 region has the DNA TGTGCCAGTACCCTCCAACCGGGTGGTGGAGAGCAGTTCTTC.

This clonotype occurred many times. The chain recombines TRBV9 with TRBJ2-1, with D tentatively TRBD1 or TRBD2 (5 bases each). In germline, CDR1 is SGDLS, CDR2 YYNGEE. The V and J ends lost 4 bases and 6 bases respectively, with 17 bases between them. The CDR3 has 15 amino acids. CDR3 DNA: TGTGCCAGCAGCCCCCGGTGGGGGAGCGGCAATGAGCAGTTCTTC. Encoded protein: CASSPRWGSGNEQFF. Variable domain in full (rest from reference TRBV9 and TRBJ2-1): DSGVTQTPKHLITATGQRVTLRCSPRSGDLSVYWYQQSLDQGLQFLIQYYNGEERAKGNILERFSAQQFPDLHSELNLSSLELGDSALYFCASSPRWGSGNEQFFGPGTRLTVL.

Ten or more counts support this clonotype. The chain uses TRBV7-3 and TRBJ2-1, with D possibly called TRBD1 or TRBD2 (5 bases each). This CDR3 comprises 14 residues. V was trimmed by 3 bases and J by 6 bases, leaving 12 bases between them. CDR1 is SGHTA and CDR2 is FQGTGA in the germline V gene. CDR3 nucleotides: TGTGCCAGCAGCTTGGGGGTTGGGGGCAATGAGCAGTTCTTC. Translation: CASSLGVGGNEQFF.

Ten or more counts support this clonotype. The chain has TRBV28 and TRBJ1-1; 8 bases map to TRBD1. Trimming took 5 bases from V and 6 from J; bases not matched to a gene: 11. The CDR3 is made up of 15 amino acids. Germline lookup yields CDR1 MDHEN and CDR2 SYDVKM. The CDR3 sequence is CASSPTRGQGAEAFF. The CDR3 nucleotides are TGTGCCAGCAGTCCTACCAGGGGGCAAGGCGCTGAAGCTTTCTTT.

This clonotype was counted many times. This sequence joins TRBV28 and TRBJ2-1; 13 bases match TRBD2. Unmatched junction bases numbered 12, after V lost 6 bases and J lost 7 bases. The CDR3 loop spans 17 amino acids. Germline V gene sequence: CDR1 MDHEN, CDR2 SYDVKM. The CDR3, as DNA: TGTGCCAGCAGGTACACCTCCGGGACTAGCGGGAAAAATGAGCAGTTCTTC. It codes for CASRYTSGTSGKNEQFF.

This clonotype was seen at least ten times. J is TRBJ2-1 and V is TRBV28, with 7 nucleotides matching TRBD1. The CDR3 length is 12 residues. V was clipped by 10 bases and J by 2 bases; unmatched bases: 2. CDR1 is MDHEN and CDR2 is SYDVKM in the germline V gene. As DNA, the CDR3 is TGTGCCACCGGGACAGCCTACAATGAGCAGTTCTTC. This encodes CATGTAYNEQFF.

This clonotype was observed a few times. The junction departs from germline at one end; a sequencing error may be responsible. The J gene is TRBJ2-3, the V gene TRBV7-7; D is unclear. The CDR3 totals 13 residues. Germline V CDR1 and CDR2: SSHAT, FNYEAQ (reference sequence). The DNA of the CDR3 is TGTGCTAGCAGCCGCCACCTCGGGGATACGCAGTATTTT. Translated: CASSRHLGDTQYF.

The rearrangement uses TRBV10-3 and TRBJ1-1; D is unresolved. Germline lookup yields CDR1 ENHRY and CDR2 SYGVKD. Trimming shortened V by 4 bases and J by 10 bases, and 10 bases separated the two germline ends. This CDR3 spans 11 amino acids. CDR3 in amino acids: CAISGGWSAFF. In DNA form, the CDR3 reads TGTGCCATCAGTGGCGGGTGGTCAGCTTTCTTT.

This clonotype was counted between two and nine times. The chain combines TRBV5-5 with TRBJ1-6; D perhaps matches TRBD1 (6 bases). The CDR3 totals 16 residues. V lost 2 bases and J lost 3, with 12 bases in between. CDR1 is SGHKS and CDR2 is YYEKEE in the germline V gene (reference sequence). DNA of the CDR3: TGTGCCAGCAGCTTACGGACAGAAAACTATAATTCACCCCTCCACTTT. Amino acid sequence: CASSLRTENYNSPLHF.

This clonotype was counted only a few times. The chain employs TRBV11-3 and TRBJ1-1; 8 bases match TRBD1. The germline CDR1 and CDR2 sequences are SGHNT and YENEEA. The CDR3 covers 13 residues. Trimming cost V 0 bases and J 13 bases; bases outside gene matches: 7. The CDR3 region is CASSLEIQGAVFF. DNA of the CDR3: TGTGCCAGCAGCTTAGAAATCCAGGGGGCCGTTTTCTTT.

This clonotype was seen ten or more times. This chain uses TRBV19 with TRBJ2-1, with 7 nucleotides matching TRBD1. Germline CDR1 reads LNHDA; CDR2 reads SQIVND (reference sequence). The CDR3 runs 15 residues. V dropped 6 bases and J dropped 3; count of bases not matched to a gene: 8. The CDR3 DNA is TGTGCCAGTAGAACGACAGGGTCATTCTACAATGAGCAGTTCTTC. This encodes CASRTTGSFYNEQFF.

This clonotype was counted many times. This CDR3 is CASSAGTLEAFF. The CDR3 nucleotides read TGTGCCAGCAGTGCGGGGACACTTGAAGCTTTCTTT. The rearrangement links TRBV6-1 to TRBJ1-1, with a possible D match to TRBD1 (6 bases). CDR3 length equals 12 residues. The ends were cut back, 4 bases at V and 7 bases at J, with 10 bases in the middle. In germline, CDR1 is MNHNS, CDR2 SASEGT.

This clonotype has only a few counts. The gene calls are TRBV20-1 and TRBJ2-1; 7 nucleotides agree with TRBD2. CDR1 is DFQATT, CDR2 SNEGSKA, per germline (reference sequence). Germline trimming cut 3 bases from V and 5 bases from J; bases unmatched to any gene: 7. The CDR3 sequence is 14 residues long. CDR3 region: CSASKLARNNEQFF. The CDR3 coding sequence is TGCAGTGCTAGCAAACTAGCGAGGAACAATGAGCAGTTCTTC.

The rearrangement joins TRBV7-9 to TRBJ2-2; D is unresolved. This CDR3 contains 15 residues. Trimming stripped 5 bases from V and 7 bases from J, with 17 bases between. The V gene's germline CDR1 is SEHNR and CDR2 FQNEAQ (reference sequence). The DNA of the CDR3 is TGTGCCAGCAGCCGAGGCCAGGCCGTCTTCGGGGAGCTGTTTTTT. Its translation is CASSRGQAVFGELFF.

This clonotype was observed many times. This chain joins TRBV5-4 and TRBJ2-1, with D unclear. Germline V gene data show CDR1 as SGHNT and CDR2 as YYREEE (reference sequence). The CDR3 sequence is 15 residues long. The V end was cut by 2 bases, the J end by 3 bases, with 12 bases between. DNA of the CDR3: TGTGCCAGCAGCTTTGGTCTTTCGAGCTACAATGAGCAGTTCTTC. Protein: CASSFGLSSYNEQFF.

About this clonotype itself: A read error is possible here, since a much larger clone lies one base away. The V and J genes are TRBV7-2 and TRBJ2-7, with 7 bases lining up with TRBD2. The CDR3 covers 11 residues. The germline gives CDR1 SGHTA, CDR2 FQGNSA. Trimming at V came to 3 bases and at J to 9 bases, leaving 2 bases not matched to a gene. The CDR3 loop reads CASSFTSVQYF. CDR3 in DNA: TGTGCCAGCAGCTTTACTAGCGTGCAGTACTTC.

This clonotype occurred many times. The rearrangement links TRBV2 to TRBJ2-5; D unclear. CDR1 is SNHLY, CDR2 FYNNEI, per germline. V was pared by 3 bases and J by 2 bases, with 10 bases between. CDR3 length equals 14 residues. The CDR3 coding sequence is TGTGCCAGCAGTGATTGGAGTTTACAAGAGACCCAGTACTTC. It encodes CASSDWSLQETQYF.

This clonotype was recorded many times. This sequence joins TRBV15 and TRBJ2-3, with 9 bases fitting TRBD2. The CDR3 runs to 17 residues. The ends lost 1 base at V and 0 bases at J; junction bases unmatched: 5. Germline V lookup: CDR1 LNHNV, CDR2 YYDKDF (reference sequence). CDR3 sequence: CATSRAPGLASTDTQYF. CDR3 bases: TGTGCCACCAGCAGAGCCCCGGGACTAGCCAGCACAGATACGCAGTATTTT.

This clonotype appeared many times. The V and J genes are TRBV10-3 and TRBJ2-7; 7 positions agree with TRBD1. With V trimmed by 11 bases and J by 3 bases, 13 bases remained unmatched. This CDR3 region has 14 residues. CDR1 ENHRY and CDR2 SYGVKD come from the germline V gene. In nucleotides, the CDR3 is TGTGCCGTGGCGAAAGCGACAGGGAGCTACGAGCAGTACTTC. It codes for CAVAKATGSYEQYF.

This clonotype has only a few counts. Germline and junction disagree at one end, which may indicate a read error. V gene TRBV11-3 combines with J gene TRBJ2-1; D not resolved. Germline assignment: CDR1 SGHNT and CDR2 YENEEA. The CDR3 contains 13 residues. The CDR3 DNA is TGTGCCAGCACCTTAACGGATCGGGATGAGCAGTTCTTC. It codes for CASTLTDRDEQFF.

V and J are TRBV3-1 and TRBJ2-3; 11 positions agree with TRBD1. J lost 2 bases, V lost 0 bases, and 7 bases had no gene match. The CDR3 has 18 residues. The V gene's germline CDR1 is LGHDT and CDR2 YNNKEL (reference sequence). The CDR3 region has the DNA TGTGCCAGCAGCCAAGATCAAAGGACAGGGGGCGTCACAGATACGCAGTATTTT. Translation gives CASSQDQRTGGVTDTQYF.

This clonotype was detected many times. The chain recombines TRBV7-9 with TRBJ2-7; 9 nucleotides align to TRBD1. The CDR3 has 16 amino acids. CDR1 SEHNR and CDR2 FQNEAQ come from the germline V gene (reference sequence). Losses at the gene ends were 4 bases for V and 1 base for J; bases not matched to a gene: 8. CDR3 loop: CASSSTPGTGSYEQYF. The CDR3 DNA reads TGTGCCAGCAGCTCCACCCCCGGGACAGGGTCCTACGAGCAGTACTTC.